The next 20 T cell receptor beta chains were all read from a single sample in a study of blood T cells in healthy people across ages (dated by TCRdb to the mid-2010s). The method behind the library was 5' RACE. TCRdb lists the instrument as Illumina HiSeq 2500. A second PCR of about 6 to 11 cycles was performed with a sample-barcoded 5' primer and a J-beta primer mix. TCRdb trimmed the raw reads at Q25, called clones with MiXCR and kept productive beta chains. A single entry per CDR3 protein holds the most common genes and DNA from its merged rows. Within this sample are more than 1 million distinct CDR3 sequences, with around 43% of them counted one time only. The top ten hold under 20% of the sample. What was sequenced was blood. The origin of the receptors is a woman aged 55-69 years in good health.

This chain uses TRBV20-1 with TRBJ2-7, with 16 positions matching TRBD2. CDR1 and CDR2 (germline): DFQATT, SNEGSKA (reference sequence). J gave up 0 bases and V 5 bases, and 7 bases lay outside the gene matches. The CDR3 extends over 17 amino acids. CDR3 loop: CSAPGLAGGFPSYEQYF. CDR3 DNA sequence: TGCAGTGCTCCGGGACTAGCGGGAGGGTTCCCCTCCTACGAGCAGTACTTC.

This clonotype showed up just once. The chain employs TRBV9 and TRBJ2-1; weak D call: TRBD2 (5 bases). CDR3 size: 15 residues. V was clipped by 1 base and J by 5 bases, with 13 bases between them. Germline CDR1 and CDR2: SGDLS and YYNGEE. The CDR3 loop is CASSVRPSLNNEQFF. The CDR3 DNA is TGTGCCAGCAGCGTAAGGCCTAGCCTTAACAATGAGCAGTTCTTC.

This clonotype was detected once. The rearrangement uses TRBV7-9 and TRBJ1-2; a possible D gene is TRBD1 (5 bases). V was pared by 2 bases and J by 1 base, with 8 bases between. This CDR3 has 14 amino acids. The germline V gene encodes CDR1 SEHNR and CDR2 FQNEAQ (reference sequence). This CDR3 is CASSLPGNNYGYTF. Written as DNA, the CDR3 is TGTGCCAGCAGCTTACCAGGGAATAACTATGGCTACACCTTC. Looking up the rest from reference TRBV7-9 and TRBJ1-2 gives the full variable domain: DTGVSQNPRHKITKRGQNVTFRCDPISEHNRLYWYRQTLGQGPEFLTYFQNEAQLEKSRLLSDRFSAERPKGSFSTLEIQRTEQGDSAMYLCASSLPGNNYGYTFGSGTRLTVV.

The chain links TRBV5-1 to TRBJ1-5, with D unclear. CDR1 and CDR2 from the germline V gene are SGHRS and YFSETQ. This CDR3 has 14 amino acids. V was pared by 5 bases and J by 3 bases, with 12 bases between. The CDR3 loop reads CASRPGIANQPQHF. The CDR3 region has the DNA TGCGCCAGCAGGCCCGGGATAGCCAATCAGCCCCAGCATTTT.

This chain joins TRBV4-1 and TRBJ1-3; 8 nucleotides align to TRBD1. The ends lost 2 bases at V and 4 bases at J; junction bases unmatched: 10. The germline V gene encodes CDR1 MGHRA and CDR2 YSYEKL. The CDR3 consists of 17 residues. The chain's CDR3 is CASSQPDRATAGNTIYF. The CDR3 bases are TGCGCCAGCAGCCAACCGGACAGGGCAACGGCCGGAAACACCATATATTTT.

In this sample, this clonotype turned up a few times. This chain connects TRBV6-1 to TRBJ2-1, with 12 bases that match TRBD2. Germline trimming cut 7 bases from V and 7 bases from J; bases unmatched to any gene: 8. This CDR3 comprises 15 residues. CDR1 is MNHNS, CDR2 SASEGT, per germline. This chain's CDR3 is CASTASGRAGNEQFF. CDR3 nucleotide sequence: TGTGCCAGCACCGCTAGCGGGAGGGCCGGAAATGAGCAGTTCTTC.

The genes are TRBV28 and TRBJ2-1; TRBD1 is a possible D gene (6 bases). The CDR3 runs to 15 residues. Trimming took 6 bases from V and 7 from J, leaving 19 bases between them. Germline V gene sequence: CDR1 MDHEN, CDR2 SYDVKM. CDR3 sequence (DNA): TGTGCCAGCAGCCCCATTACAGGGTCCGCTAATGAGCAGTTCTTC. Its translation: CASSPITGSANEQFF.

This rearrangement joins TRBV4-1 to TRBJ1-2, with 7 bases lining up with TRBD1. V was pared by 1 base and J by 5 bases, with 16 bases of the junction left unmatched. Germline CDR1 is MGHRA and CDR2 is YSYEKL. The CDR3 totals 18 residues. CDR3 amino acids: CASSQALAAGTDRYGYTF. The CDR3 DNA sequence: TGCGCCAGCAGCCAAGCGCTGGCCGCCGGGACAGACAGATATGGCTACACCTTC.

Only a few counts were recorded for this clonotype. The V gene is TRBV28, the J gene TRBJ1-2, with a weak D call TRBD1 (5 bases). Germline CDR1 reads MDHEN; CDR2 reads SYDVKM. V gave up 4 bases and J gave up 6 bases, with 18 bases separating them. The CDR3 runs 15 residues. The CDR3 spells CASSSWGAGPHGYTF. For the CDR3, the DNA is TGTGCCAGCAGTTCATGGGGAGCAGGGCCCCATGGCTACACCTTC.

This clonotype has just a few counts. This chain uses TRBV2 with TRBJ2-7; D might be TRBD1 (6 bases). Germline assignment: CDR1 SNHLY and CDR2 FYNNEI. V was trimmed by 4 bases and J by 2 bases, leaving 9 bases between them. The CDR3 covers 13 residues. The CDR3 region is CASSGGLTYEQYF. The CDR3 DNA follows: TGTGCCAGCAGTGGGGGGCTGACCTACGAGCAGTACTTC.

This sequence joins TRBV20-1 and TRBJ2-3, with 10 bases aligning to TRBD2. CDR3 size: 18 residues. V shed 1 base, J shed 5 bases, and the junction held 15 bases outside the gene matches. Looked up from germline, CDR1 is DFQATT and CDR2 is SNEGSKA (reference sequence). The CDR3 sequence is CSARAPWLAGVAGDTQYF. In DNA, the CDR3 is TGCAGTGCTAGAGCCCCGTGGCTAGCGGGAGTGGCGGGAGATACGCAGTATTTT.

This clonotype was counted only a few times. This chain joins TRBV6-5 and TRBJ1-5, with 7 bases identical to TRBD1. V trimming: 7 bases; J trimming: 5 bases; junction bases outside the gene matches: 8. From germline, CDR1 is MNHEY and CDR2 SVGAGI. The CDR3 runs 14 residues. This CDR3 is CASTARQGHQPQHF. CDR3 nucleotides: TGTGCCAGCACCGCCCGACAGGGCCATCAGCCCCAGCATTTT.

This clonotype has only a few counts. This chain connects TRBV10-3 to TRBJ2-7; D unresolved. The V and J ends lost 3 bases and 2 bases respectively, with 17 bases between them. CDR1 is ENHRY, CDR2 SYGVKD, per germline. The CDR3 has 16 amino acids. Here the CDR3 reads CAISDRAAKRTYEQYF. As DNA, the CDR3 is TGTGCCATCAGTGATAGAGCTGCCAAGAGAACCTACGAGCAGTACTTC.

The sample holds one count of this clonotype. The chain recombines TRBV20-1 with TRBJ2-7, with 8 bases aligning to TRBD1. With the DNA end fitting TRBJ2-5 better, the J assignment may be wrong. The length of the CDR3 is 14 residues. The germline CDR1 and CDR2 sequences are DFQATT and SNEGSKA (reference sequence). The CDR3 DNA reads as TGCAGTGCTACCAGCGACAGGGGAGTGGAGACCCAGTACTTC. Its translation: CSATSDRGVETQYF.

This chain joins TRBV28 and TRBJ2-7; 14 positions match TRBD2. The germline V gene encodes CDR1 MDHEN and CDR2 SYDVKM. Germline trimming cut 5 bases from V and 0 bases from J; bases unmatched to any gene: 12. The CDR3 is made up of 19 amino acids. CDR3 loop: CASSPRTSGRRGSSYEQYF. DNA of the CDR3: TGTGCCAGCAGTCCACGGACTAGCGGGAGGAGGGGGAGCTCCTACGAGCAGTACTTC.

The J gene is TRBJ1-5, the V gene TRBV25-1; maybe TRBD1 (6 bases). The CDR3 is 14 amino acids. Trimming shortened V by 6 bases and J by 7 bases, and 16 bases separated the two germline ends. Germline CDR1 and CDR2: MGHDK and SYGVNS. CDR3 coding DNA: TGTGCCAGCAGGGAAACAGGGAACGACCAGCCCCAGCATTTT. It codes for CASRETGNDQPQHF.

Written as DNA, the CDR3 is TGCAGTGCTCCCAACAGGGGGCGAGCCGGGGAGCTGTTTTTT. The encoded protein is CSAPNRGRAGELFF. The chain employs TRBV20-1 and TRBJ2-2, with 9 bases aligning to TRBD1. This CDR3 spans 14 amino acids. Germline CDR1 DFQATT, CDR2 SNEGSKA (reference sequence). J lost 6 bases, V lost 5 bases, and 7 bases had no gene match.

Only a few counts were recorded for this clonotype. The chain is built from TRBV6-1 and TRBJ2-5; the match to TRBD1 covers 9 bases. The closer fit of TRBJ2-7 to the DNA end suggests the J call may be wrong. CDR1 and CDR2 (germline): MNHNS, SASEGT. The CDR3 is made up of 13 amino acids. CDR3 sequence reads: CATTGTGMNEQYF. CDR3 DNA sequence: TGTGCCACCACCGGGACAGGGATGAACGAGCAGTACTTC.

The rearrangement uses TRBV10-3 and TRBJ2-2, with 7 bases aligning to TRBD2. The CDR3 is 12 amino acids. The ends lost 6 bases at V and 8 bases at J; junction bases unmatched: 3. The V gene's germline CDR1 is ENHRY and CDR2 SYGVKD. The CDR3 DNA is TGTGCCATCAGAGCGGGAACTGGGGAGCTGTTTTTT. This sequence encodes CAIRAGTGELFF.

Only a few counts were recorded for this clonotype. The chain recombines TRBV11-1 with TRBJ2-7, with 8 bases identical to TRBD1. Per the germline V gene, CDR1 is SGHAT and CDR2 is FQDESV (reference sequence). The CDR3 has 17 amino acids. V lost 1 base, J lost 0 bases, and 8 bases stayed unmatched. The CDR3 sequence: CASSLGQGAPSSYEQYF. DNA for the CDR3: TGTGCCAGCAGCTTAGGCCAGGGGGCTCCTAGCTCCTACGAGCAGTACTTC. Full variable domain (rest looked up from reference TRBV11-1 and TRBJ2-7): EAEVAQSPRYKITEKSQAVAFWCDPISGHATLYWYRQILGQGPELLVQFQDESVVDDSQLPKDRFSAERLKGVDSTLKIQPAELGDSAMYLCASSLGQGAPSSYEQYFGPGTRLTVT.